This T cell receptor (beta chain) emerged from a study of cytomegalovirus exposure and HLA in healthy donors (dated by TCRdb to the late 2010s). Study-wide context: According to a later analysis, the approximately 130 validation repertoires were produced on the same platform as the 666 repertoires of the first cohort. The study aimed to test whether cataloging public T cell receptors could reveal signatures of past pathogen exposure. A separate validation cohort of 100 to 150 different subjects was used in addition to the roughly 640-subject first cohort. To predict cytomegalovirus infection status, the study brought together high-throughput TCR immunosequencing, statistical association of individual TCRs with disease status, and machine learning.

Results and caveats for the whole study, not just this receptor: A later analysis found that TCRs clustered in the first cohort also tended to co-occur in the 120 or so validation repertoires, with 94% of cluster scores above 0. A later analysis lacked HLA typing for the validation cohort, so it scored co-occurrence in that cohort across all 120 or so repertoires. In vitro tests confirmed that three of the cytomegalovirus-associated TCR beta chains recognize cytomegalovirus antigens. The study listed 150 to 200 TCR beta chains as associated with cytomegalovirus. According to the authors, the approach could potentially be generalized to other disease states and immunological phenotypes. Cytomegalovirus status was reported to be diagnosed by the classifier with high specificity and sensitivity in both the original and validation cohorts. Most TCR sequences were seen in very few donors, while some public TCRs were found in many individuals.

The library was made by the immunoSEQ multiplex PCR assay. The authors' pipeline ran thus. A statistical classification framework was developed to diagnose cytomegalovirus status using the catalog of TCR beta chain sequences. This is the immuneACCESS table as TCRdb keeps it, with only in-frame sequences that have V and J called. A part of the clones is gone; compared with another copy, unresolved V genes explain less than half, and the rest is unexplained. The DNA gave D and trimming, while V, J and clone size come from that table. Here the sample has tens of thousands of clones; 94% occur a single time. 1.2% to 1.5% of the sample is taken by the ten largest. As to this clone: What antigen it recognizes has not been identified. No much larger clone is present one base from it, and per-base qualities are unavailable.

Based on the germline V gene, the CDR1 and CDR2 sequences are SGHTA and FQGTGA. There are 14 amino acids in the CDR3, from cysteine to phenylalanine inclusive. Only the CDR3 DNA stays, 42 bases, in frame from base 1. Trimming costs V 4 bases and J 0 bases, and their ends lie 9 bases apart. Donors formed part of the validation cohort, which comprised 120 subjects and was distinct from the first cohort of under 750 subjects. Here the chain combines TRBV7-3 and TRBJ1-1; TRBD1 might be the D gene, on 5 matching bases. The specimen was PBMCs. This TCR was recovered from a man between 18 and 35 years old in good health and CMV-seropositive. The DNA sequence follows: TGTGCCAGCAGCTGGTCAGGGATGAACACTGAAGCTTTCTTT. Translated, this gives CASSWSGMNTEAFF.